Each of the 8 T cell receptor beta chains below was sequenced from the same sample in a study of human T cells and chemical hapten exposure. Time point denoted: patch test 1, 2 weeks after DPC sensitization. The treatment was: therapeutic diphenylcyclopropenone sensitization with weekly scalp DPC. TCRdb processed the RACE reads anew with MiXCR; each CDR3 protein has one entry. Among about 380,000 distinct CDR3 sequences listed, roughly 5% were seen once. This sample comprised whole blood, obtained in connection with sensitization to the hapten diphenylcyclopropenone (DPC). Receptors were obtained from a woman in her fifties or sixties with alopecia areata. Some clones in this sample may be carry-over from other donors' samples.

This clonotype was seen ten or more times. This sequence joins TRBV20-1 and TRBJ2-3; 11 bases map to TRBD2. CDR1 is DFQATT, CDR2 SNEGSKA, per germline (reference sequence). V shed 6 bases, J shed 7 bases, and the junction held 9 bases outside the gene matches. The CDR3 loop spans 14 amino acids. CDR3 protein: CSAFSGGALNTQYF. CDR3 DNA: TGCAGTGCCTTTAGCGGGGGGGCCCTCAATACGCAGTATTTT.

In its sample, this clonotype was seen a few times. This chain's CDR3 is CASSSRANPNYGYTF. The CDR3 nucleotides are TGTGCCAGCAGCTCGAGAGCGAACCCTAACTATGGCTACACCTTC. The chain combines TRBV7-9 with TRBJ1-2; unclear D gene. CDR1 is SEHNR, CDR2 FQNEAQ, per germline (reference sequence). This CDR3 has 15 residues. V lost 4 bases and J 0 bases, leaving 12 bases between the germline ends.

The chain joins TRBV6-2 or TRBV6-3 to TRBJ1-5; TRBD1 matches at 10 bases. This CDR3 has 18 amino acids. CDR1 is MNHEY, CDR2 SVGEGT, per germline. V lost 6 bases and J lost 4; bases outside the gene matches: 15. The chain's CDR3 is CASSRDRGNLHANQPQHF. The CDR3 nucleotides are TGTGCCAGCAGCCGGGACAGGGGTAACCTTCATGCGAATCAGCCCCAGCATTTT.

This clonotype was detected many times. This sequence joins TRBV12-3 or TRBV12-4 and TRBJ2-3, with D maybe TRBD1 (6 bases). V was trimmed by 3 bases and J by 1 base, leaving 14 bases between them. This CDR3 is 16 amino acids long. Here the CDR3 reads CASSFTGSRGTDTQYF. DNA of the CDR3: TGTGCCAGCAGTTTTACAGGGTCCAGGGGCACAGATACGCAGTATTTT.

This clonotype appeared many times. This sequence joins TRBV29-1 and TRBJ2-2; 9 bases match TRBD2. The CDR3 extends over 15 amino acids. CDR1 and CDR2 from the germline V gene are SQVTM and ANQGSEA. Germline trimming cut 5 bases from V and 4 bases from J; bases unmatched to any gene: 8. The CDR3 protein is CSVLLAGSATGELFF. CDR3 nucleotide sequence: TGCAGCGTTCTTCTAGCGGGATCGGCCACCGGGGAGCTGTTTTTT.

This clonotype was counted only a few times. The chain joins TRBV20-1 to TRBJ2-1; the D gene could be TRBD1 or TRBD2 (6 bases each). Germline CDR1 DFQATT, CDR2 SNEGSKA (reference sequence). The CDR3 is made up of 18 amino acids. Trimming removed 1 base at V and 0 bases at J, with 19 bases between. CDR3 nucleotide sequence: TGCAGTGCTAGAGTGGGGGCCGGACTACCGAGCTCCTACAATGAGCAGTTCTTC. It specifies CSARVGAGLPSSYNEQFF.

This clonotype appeared many times. The chain is built from TRBV2 and TRBJ1-2; TRBD1 might be the D (6 bases). V gave up 2 bases and J gave up 5 bases, with 15 bases separating them. Germline CDR1 reads SNHLY; CDR2 reads FYNNEI. This CDR3 is 15 amino acids long. CDR3 in amino acids: CASSERQPGHYGYTF. CDR3 DNA sequence: TGTGCCAGCAGTGAACGGCAGCCGGGACATTATGGCTACACCTTC. The full variable domain, rest sourced from reference TRBV2 and TRBJ1-2, is EPEVTQTPSHQVTQMGQEVILRCVPISNHLYFYWYRQILGQKVEFLVSFYNNEISEKSEIFDDQFSVERPDGSNFTLKIRSTKLEDSAMYFCASSERQPGHYGYTFGSGTRLTVV.

This clonotype was seen repeatedly, ten times or more. The chain recombines TRBV6-6 with TRBJ1-5; a possible D gene is TRBD1 (5 bases). Germline assignment: CDR1 MNHNY and CDR2 SVGAGI (reference sequence). CDR3 length: 17 amino acids. V was shortened by 7 bases and J by 2 bases, with 21 bases between the two germline ends. This CDR3 reads CASTPGPRARGNQPQHF. The CDR3 DNA reads TGTGCCAGCACCCCCGGTCCCAGGGCCCGGGGCAATCAGCCCCAGCATTTT.